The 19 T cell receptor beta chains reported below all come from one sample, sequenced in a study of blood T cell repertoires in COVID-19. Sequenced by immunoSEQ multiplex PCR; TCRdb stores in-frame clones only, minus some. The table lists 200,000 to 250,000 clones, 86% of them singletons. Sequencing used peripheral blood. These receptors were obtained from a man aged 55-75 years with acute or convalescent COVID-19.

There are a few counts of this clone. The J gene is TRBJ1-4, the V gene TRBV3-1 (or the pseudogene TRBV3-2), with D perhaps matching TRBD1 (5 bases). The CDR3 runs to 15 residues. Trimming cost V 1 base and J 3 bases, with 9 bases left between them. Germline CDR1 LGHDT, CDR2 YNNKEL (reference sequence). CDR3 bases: TGTGCCAGCAGCCAAGCACAGGTACCTAATGAAAAACTGTTTTTT. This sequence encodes CASSQAQVPNEKLFF.

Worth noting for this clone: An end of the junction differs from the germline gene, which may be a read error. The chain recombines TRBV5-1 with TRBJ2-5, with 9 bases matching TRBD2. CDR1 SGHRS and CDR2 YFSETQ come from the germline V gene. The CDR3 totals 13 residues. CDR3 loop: CASRLAGGETQYF. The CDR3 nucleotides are TGCGCCAGCAGGTTGGCGGGAGGGGAGACCCAGTACTTC.

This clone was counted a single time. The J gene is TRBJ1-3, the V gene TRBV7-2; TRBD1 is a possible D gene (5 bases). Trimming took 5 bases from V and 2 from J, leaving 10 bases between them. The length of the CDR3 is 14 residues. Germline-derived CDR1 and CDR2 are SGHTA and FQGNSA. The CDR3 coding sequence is TGTGCCAGCAGCCCTGTCAGGGCTGGAAACACCATATATTTT. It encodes CASSPVRAGNTIYF.

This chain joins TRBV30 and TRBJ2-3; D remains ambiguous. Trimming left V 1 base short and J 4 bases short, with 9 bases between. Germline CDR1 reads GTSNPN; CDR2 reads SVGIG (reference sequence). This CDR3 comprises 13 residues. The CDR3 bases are TGTGCCTGGAGTGAGTTGAGAGCAGATACGCAGTATTTT. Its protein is CAWSELRADTQYF.

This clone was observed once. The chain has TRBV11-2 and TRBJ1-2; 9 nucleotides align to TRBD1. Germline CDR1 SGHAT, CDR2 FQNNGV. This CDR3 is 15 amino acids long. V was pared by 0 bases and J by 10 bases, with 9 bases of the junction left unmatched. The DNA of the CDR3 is TGTGCCAGCAGCTTAGATCGCCGGGACAGGGTCCTCTACACCTTC. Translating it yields CASSLDRRDRVLYTF. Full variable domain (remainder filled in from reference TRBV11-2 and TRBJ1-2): EAGVAQSPRYKIIEKRQSVAFWCNPISGHATLYWYQQILGQGPKLLIQFQNNGVVDDSQLPKDRFSAERLKGVDSTLKIQPAKLEDSAVYLCASSLDRRDRVLYTFGSGTRLTVV.

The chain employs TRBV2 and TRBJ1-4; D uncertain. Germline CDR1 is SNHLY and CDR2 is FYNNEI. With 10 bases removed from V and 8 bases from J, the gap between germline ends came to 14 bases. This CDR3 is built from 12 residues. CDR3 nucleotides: TGTGCCACCTCAGGTGTTTCCGAAAAACTGTTTTTT. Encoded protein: CATSGVSEKLFF.

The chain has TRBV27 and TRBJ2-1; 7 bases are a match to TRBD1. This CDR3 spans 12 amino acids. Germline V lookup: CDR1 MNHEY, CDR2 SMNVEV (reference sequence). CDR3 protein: CGTTGSYNEQFF. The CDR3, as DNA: TGTGGCACGACAGGGAGTTACAATGAGCAGTTCTTC.

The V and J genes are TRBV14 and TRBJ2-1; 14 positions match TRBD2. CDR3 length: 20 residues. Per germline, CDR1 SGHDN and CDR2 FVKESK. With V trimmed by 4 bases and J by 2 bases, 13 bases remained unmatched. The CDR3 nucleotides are TGTGCCAGCAGCCCCGGGACTAGCGGGAGCGCAGACCTTACCTACAATGAGCAGTTCTTC. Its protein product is CASSPGTSGSADLTYNEQFF. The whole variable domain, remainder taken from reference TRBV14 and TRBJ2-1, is EAGVTQFPSHSVIEKGQTVTLRCDPISGHDNLYWYRRVMGKEIKFLLHFVKESKQDESGMPNNRFLAERTGGTYSTLKVQPAELEDSGVYFCASSPGTSGSADLTYNEQFFGPGTRLTVL.

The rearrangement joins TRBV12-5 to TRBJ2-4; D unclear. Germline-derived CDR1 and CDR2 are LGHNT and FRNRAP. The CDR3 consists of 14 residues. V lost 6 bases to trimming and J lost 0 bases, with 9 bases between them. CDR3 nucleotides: TGTGCTAGTGGAGAGGCCTTAGCCAAAAACATTCAGTACTTC. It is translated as CASGEALAKNIQYF.

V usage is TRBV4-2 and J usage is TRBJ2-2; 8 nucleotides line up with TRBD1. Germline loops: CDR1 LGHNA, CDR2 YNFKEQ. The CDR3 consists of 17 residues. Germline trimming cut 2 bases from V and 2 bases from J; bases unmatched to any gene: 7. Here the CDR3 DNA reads TGTGCCAGCAGCCAACCGCGGGACAGGCCAAACACCGGGGAGCTGTTTTTT. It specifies CASSQPRDRPNTGELFF.

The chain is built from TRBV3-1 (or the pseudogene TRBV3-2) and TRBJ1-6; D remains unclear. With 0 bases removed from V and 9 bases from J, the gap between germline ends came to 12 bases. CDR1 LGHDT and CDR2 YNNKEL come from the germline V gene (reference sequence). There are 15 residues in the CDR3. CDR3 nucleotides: TGTGCCAGCAGCCAAGAGGAGTCCATATCTTCACCCCTCCACTTT. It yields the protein CASSQEESISSPLHF.

CDR3 bases: TGTGCCAGTAAACAGGGCTATAGCAATCAGCCCCAGCATTTT. It yields the protein CASKQGYSNQPQHF. The chain combines TRBV19 with TRBJ1-5, with D perhaps matching TRBD1 (6 bases). CDR3 length: 14 amino acids. Per the germline V gene, CDR1 is LNHDA and CDR2 is SQIVND (reference sequence). The V end lost 7 bases, the J end lost 0 bases, and 10 bases lay between the germline ends.

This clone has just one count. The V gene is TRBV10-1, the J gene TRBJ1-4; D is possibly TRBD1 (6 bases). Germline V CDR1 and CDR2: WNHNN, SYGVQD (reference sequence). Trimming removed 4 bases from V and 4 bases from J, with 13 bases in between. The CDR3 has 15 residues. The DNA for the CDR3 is TGCGCCAGCAGTGCTACGGACAGCGATAATGAAAAACTGTTTTTT. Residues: CASSATDSDNEKLFF.

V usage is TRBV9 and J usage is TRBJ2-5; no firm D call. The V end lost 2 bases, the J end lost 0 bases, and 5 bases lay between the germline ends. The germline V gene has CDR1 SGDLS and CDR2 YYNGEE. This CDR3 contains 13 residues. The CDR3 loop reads CASSVSDQETQYF. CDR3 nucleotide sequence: TGTGCCAGCAGCGTTTCAGACCAAGAGACCCAGTACTTC.

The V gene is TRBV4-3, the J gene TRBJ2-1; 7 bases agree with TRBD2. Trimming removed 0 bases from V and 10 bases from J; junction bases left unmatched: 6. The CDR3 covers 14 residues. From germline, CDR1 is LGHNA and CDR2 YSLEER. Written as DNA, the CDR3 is TGCGCCAGCAGCCAAGATACTTCCGGGAGGGAGCAGTTCTTC. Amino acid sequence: CASSQDTSGREQFF.

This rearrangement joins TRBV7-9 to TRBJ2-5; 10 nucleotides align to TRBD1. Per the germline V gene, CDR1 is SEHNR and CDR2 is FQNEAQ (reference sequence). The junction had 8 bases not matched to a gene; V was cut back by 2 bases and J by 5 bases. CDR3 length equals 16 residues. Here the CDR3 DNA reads TGTGCCAGCAGCTTACCCGACAGGGGGCGAAGTGAGACCCAGTACTTC. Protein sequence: CASSLPDRGRSETQYF. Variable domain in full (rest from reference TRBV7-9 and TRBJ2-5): DTGVSQNPRHKITKRGQNVTFRCDPISEHNRLYWYRQTLGQGPEFLTYFQNEAQLEKSRLLSDRFSAERPKGSFSTLEIQRTEQGDSAMYLCASSLPDRGRSETQYFGPGTRLLVL.

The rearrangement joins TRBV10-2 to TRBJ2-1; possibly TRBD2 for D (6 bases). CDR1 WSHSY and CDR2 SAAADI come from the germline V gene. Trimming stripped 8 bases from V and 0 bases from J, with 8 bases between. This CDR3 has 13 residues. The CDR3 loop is CASASDSYNEQFF. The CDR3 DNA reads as TGCGCCAGCGCTAGCGACTCCTACAATGAGCAGTTCTTC.

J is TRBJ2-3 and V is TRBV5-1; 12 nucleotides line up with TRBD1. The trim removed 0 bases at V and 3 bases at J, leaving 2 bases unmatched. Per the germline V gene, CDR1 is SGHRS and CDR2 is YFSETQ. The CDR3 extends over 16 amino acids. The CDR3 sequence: CASSLAGQGATDTQYF. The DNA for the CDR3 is TGCGCCAGCAGCTTGGCGGGACAGGGGGCGACAGATACGCAGTATTTT.

The CDR3 reads CSVLKGERNEQFF. CDR3 DNA sequence: TGCAGCGTCTTAAAGGGGGAGCGGAATGAGCAGTTCTTC. This chain uses TRBV29-1 with TRBJ2-1, with D possibly matching TRBD1 (6 bases). Trimming took off 6 bases at V and 7 bases at J, with 16 bases between the two ends. The germline CDR1 and CDR2 sequences are SQVTM and ANQGSEA. The CDR3 is 13 amino acids.